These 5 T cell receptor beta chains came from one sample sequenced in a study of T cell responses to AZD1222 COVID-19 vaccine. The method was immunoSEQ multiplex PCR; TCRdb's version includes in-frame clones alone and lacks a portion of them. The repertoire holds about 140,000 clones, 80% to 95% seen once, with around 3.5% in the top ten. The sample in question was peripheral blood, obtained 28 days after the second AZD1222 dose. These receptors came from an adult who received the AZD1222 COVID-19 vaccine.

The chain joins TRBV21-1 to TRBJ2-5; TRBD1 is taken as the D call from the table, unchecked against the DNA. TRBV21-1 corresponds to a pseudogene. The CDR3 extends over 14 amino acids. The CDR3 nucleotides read TGTGCCAGCAGCAACTGGACAGCTCAAGAGACCCAGTACTTC. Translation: CASSNWTAQETQYF.

In nucleotides, the CDR3 is TGTGCCAGCAGCGTAGATCAGGGACAGGGGACTTACGAGCAGTACTTC. This sequence encodes CASSVDQGQGTYEQYF. V usage is TRBV9 and J usage is TRBJ2-7, with 10 positions matching TRBD1. V shed 0 bases, J shed 4 bases, and the junction held 7 bases outside the gene matches. The CDR3 has 16 amino acids. CDR1 SGDLS and CDR2 YYNGEE come from the germline V gene.

The CDR3 DNA follows: TGTGCCATCAGTGGTAGGGATGAGCAGTTCTTC. Protein sequence: CAISGRDEQFF. This chain links TRBV10-3 with TRBJ2-1; D ambiguous. Germline assignment: CDR1 ENHRY and CDR2 SYGVKD. CDR3 length equals 11 residues. Trimming took 4 bases from V and 8 from J, leaving 6 bases between them.

The CDR3 DNA is TGTGCCAGCAGCTTGAGGACAGGGAATTCACCCCTCCACTTT. Amino acids: CASSLRTGNSPLHF. The rearrangement joins TRBV5-6 to TRBJ1-6; 8 bases are a match to TRBD1. Germline CDR1 SGHDT, CDR2 YYEEEE. The V and J ends lost 1 base and 7 bases, in that order; junction bases with no gene match: 1. The CDR3 has 14 amino acids.

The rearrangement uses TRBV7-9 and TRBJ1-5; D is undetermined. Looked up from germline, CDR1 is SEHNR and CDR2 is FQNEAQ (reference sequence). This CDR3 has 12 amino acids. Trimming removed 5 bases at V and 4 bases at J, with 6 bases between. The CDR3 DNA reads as TGTGCCAGCAGCCGGGTGAATCAGCCCCAGCATTTT. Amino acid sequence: CASSRVNQPQHF.